The clone carrying this T cell receptor beta chain was seen repeatedly, ten times or more. This CDR3 region has 15 residues. V was cut by 5 bases and J by 5 bases, with 16 bases left in between. Germline CDR1 and CDR2: LGHDT and YNNKEL (reference sequence). This record belongs to a study of neurological immune-mediated disorders. By 5'RACE with 10-nucleotide random UMIs, the cDNA was made. In TCRdb, the 5' RACE reads were re-called with MiXCR into one record per CDR3 protein. The sample has some 46,000 distinct CDR3 sequences; 3.5% to 5.5% are singletons. This chain connects TRBV3-1 to TRBJ1-5; TRBD1 is a possible D gene (6 bases). The sequencing sample was made of PBMCs. This sequence was found in a woman aged 55-70 years with multiple sclerosis. For the CDR3, the DNA is TGTGCCAGCAGCGAAGGGGGGTTTAGGGATCAGCCCCAGCATTTT. The encoded protein is CASSEGGFRDQPQHF.